This TCR beta chain was sequenced in a study of shared clonotypes between healthy human individuals. Study background: Three CD4 naive, three CD4 memory, two CD8 naive and one CD8 memory plate were used per donor.

Germline V CDR1 and CDR2: SGDLS, YYNGEE. The CDR3 totals 14 residues. The ends were cut back, 0 bases at V and 7 bases at J, with 11 bases in the middle. The table lists this clone with a few counts. Using immunoSEQ multiplex PCR, the repertoire was profiled, and TCRdb retains in-frame clones only, with some absent. The sample holds about 990,000 clones, approximately 80% seen once. The specimen sequenced was memory CD4+ T cells from PBMCs. Subset given: CD45RA-negative fraction. The chain has TRBV9 and TRBJ1-3; D remains unclear. The clonotype comes from a young man in good health. Some clones in this sample may be carry-over from other donors' samples. As DNA, the CDR3 is TGTGCCAGCAGCGTAGATTTTGGAGGGAACACCATATATTTT. It encodes CASSVDFGGNTIYF.